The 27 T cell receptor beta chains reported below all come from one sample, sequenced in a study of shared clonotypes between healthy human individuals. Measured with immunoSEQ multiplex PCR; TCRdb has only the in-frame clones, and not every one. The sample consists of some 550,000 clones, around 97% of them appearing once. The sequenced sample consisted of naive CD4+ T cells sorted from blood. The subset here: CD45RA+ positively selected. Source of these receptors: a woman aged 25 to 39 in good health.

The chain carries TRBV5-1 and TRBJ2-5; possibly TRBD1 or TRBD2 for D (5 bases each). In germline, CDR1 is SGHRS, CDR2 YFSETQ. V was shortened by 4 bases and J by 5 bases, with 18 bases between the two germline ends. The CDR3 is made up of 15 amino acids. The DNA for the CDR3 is TGCGCCAGCAGCCCCAGGGTCGGGGACGGGGAGACCCAGTACTTC. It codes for CASSPRVGDGETQYF.

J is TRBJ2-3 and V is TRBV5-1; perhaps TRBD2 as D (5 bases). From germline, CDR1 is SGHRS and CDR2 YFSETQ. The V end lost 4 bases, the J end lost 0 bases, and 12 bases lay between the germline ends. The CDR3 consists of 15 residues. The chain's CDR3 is CASSLSATSTDTQYF. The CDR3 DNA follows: TGCGCCAGCAGCCTTAGCGCGACTAGCACAGATACGCAGTATTTT.

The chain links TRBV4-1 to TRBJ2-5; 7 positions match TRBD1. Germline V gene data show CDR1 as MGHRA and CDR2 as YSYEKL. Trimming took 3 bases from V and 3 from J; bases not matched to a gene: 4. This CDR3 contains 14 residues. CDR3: CASSHPDREETQYF. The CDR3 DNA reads TGCGCCAGCAGCCACCCCGACAGGGAAGAGACCCAGTACTTC.

CDR3 in DNA: TGTGCCAGCAAAAGGGGGCTGGACTATGGCTACACCTTC. Translating gives CASKRGLDYGYTF. The rearrangement links TRBV27 to TRBJ1-2, with TRBD1 identical over 7 bases. The CDR3 consists of 13 residues. The trim removed 7 bases at V and 3 bases at J, leaving 5 bases unmatched. Germline V gene lookup returns CDR1 MNHEY and CDR2 SMNVEV (reference sequence).

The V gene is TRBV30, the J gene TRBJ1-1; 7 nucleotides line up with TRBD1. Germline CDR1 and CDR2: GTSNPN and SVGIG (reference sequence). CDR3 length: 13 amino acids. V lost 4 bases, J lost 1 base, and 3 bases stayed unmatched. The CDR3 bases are TGTGCCTGGATGGGACAGCCGAACACTGAAGCTTTCTTT. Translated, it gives CAWMGQPNTEAFF. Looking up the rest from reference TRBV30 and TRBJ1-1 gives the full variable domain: SQTIHQWPATLVQPVGSPLSLECTVEGTSNPNLYWYRQAAGRGLQLLFYSVGIGQISSEVPQNLSASRPQDRQFILSSKKLLLSDSGFYLCAWMGQPNTEAFFGQGTRLTVV.

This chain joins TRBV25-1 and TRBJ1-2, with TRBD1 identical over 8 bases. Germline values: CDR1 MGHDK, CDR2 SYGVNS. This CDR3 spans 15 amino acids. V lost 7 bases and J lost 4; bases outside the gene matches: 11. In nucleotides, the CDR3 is TGTGCCAGCACCCCAGCAGGGGGCGTTGGCTATGGCTACACCTTC. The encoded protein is CASTPAGGVGYGYTF.

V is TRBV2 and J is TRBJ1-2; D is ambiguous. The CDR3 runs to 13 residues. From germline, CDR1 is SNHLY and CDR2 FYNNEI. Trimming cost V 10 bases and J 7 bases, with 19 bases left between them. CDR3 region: CATTGGQFGGYTF. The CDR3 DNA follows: TGTGCCACCACCGGAGGGCAGTTTGGTGGCTACACCTTC.

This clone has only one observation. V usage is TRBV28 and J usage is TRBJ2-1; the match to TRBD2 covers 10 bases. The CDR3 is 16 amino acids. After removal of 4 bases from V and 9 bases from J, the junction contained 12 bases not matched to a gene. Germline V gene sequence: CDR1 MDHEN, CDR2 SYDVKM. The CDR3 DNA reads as TGTGCCAGCAGTTCGTGGCCTAGCGGGAGATCGGGTGAGCAGTTCTTC. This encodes CASSSWPSGRSGEQFF.

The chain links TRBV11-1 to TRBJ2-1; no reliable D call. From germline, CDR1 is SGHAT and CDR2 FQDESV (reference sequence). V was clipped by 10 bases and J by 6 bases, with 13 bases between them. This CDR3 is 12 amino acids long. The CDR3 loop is CATAHSTNEQFF. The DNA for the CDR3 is TGTGCCACCGCCCACAGCACCAATGAGCAGTTCTTC.

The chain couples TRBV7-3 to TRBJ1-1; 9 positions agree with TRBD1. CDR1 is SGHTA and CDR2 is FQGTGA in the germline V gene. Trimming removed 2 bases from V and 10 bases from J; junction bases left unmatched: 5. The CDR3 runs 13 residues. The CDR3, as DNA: TGTGCCAGCAGCTTATACAGGGGGCATGTAGCTTTCTTT. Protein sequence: CASSLYRGHVAFF.

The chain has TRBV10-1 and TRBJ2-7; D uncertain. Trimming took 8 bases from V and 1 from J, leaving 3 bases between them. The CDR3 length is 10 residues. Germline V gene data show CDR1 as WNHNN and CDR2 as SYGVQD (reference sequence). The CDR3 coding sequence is TGCGCCAGCGGGTCCTACGAGCAGTACTTC. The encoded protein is CASGSYEQYF.

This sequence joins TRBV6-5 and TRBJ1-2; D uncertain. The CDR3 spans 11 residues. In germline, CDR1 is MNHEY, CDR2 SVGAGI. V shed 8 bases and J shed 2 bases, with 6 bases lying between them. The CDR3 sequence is CASGVNYGYTF. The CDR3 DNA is TGTGCCAGCGGGGTAAACTATGGCTACACCTTC.

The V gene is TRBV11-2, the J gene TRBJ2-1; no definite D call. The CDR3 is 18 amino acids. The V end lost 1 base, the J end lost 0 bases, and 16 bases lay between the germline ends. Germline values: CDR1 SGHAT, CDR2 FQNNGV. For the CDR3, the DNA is TGTGCCAGCAGCTTAGTTATTGGGCAGAAGAGCTCCTACAATGAGCAGTTCTTC. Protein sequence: CASSLVIGQKSSYNEQFF.

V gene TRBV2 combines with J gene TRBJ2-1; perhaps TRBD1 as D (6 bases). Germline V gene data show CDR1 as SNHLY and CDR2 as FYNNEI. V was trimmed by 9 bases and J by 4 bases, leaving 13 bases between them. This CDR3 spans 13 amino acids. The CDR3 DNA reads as TGTGCCAGGTCAGGGACACAATACAATGAGCAGTTCTTC. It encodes CARSGTQYNEQFF.

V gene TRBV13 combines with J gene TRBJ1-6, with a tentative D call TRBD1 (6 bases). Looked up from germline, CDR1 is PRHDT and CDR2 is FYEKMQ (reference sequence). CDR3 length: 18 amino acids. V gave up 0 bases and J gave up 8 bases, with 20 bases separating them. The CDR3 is CASSLGTARRGIHSPLHF. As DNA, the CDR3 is TGTGCCAGCAGCTTAGGTACTGCACGAAGGGGGATACATTCACCCCTCCACTTT.

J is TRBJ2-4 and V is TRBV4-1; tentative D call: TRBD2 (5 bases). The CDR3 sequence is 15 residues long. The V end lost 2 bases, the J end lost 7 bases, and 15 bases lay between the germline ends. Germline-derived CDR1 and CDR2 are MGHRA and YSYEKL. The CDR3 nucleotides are TGCGCCAGCAGCCAACCGGGATCCTCCGCGAACATTCAGTACTTC. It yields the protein CASSQPGSSANIQYF.

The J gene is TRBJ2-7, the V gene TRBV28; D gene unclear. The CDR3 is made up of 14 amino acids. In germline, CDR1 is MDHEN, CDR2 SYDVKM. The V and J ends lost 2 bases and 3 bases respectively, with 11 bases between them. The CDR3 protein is CASSLGQIHYEQYF. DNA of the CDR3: TGTGCCAGCAGTTTAGGGCAAATACACTACGAGCAGTACTTC.

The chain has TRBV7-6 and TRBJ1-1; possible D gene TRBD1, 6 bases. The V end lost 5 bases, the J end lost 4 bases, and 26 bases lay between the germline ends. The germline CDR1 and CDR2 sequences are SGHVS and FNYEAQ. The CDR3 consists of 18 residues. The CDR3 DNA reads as TGTGCCAGCAGCCCAGTAAACAGGGTAATGGACTTTGGCACTGAAGCTTTCTTT. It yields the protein CASSPVNRVMDFGTEAFF.

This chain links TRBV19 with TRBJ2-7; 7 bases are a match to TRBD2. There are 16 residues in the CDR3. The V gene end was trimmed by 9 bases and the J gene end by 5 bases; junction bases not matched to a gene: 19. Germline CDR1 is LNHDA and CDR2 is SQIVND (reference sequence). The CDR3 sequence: CARWTPGGGREDEQYF. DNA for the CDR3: TGTGCCAGGTGGACCCCGGGTGGTGGGAGGGAGGACGAGCAGTACTTC.

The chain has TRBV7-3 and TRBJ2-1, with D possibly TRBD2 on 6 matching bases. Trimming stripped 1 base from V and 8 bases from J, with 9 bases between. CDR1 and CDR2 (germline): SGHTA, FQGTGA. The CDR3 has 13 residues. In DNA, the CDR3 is TGTGCCAGCAGCTTAAGGAGGGGCGATGAGCAGTTCTTC. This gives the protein CASSLRRGDEQFF. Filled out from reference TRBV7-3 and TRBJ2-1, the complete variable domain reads GAGVSQTPSNKVTEKGKYVELRCDPISGHTALYWYRQSLGQGPEFLIYFQGTGAADDSGLPNDRFFAVRPEGSVSTLKIQRTERGDSAVYLCASSLRRGDEQFFGPGTRLTVL.

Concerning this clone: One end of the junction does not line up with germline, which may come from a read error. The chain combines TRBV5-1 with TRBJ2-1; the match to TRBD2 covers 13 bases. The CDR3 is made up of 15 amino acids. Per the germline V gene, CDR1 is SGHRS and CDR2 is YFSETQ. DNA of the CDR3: TGCGCCAGCAGCCCCCCGGGACTAGCGGGAAATGGGCAGTTCTTC. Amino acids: CASSPPGLAGNGQFF.

As DNA, the CDR3 is TGTGCCAGCAGTTGGGGTAATCAAGAGACCCAGTACTTC. Protein product: CASSWGNQETQYF. The V gene is TRBV6-6, the J gene TRBJ2-5; D remains ambiguous. V was pared by 4 bases and J by 2 bases, with 8 bases between. CDR1 and CDR2 from the germline V gene are MNHNY and SVGAGI (reference sequence). The CDR3 is 13 residues long.

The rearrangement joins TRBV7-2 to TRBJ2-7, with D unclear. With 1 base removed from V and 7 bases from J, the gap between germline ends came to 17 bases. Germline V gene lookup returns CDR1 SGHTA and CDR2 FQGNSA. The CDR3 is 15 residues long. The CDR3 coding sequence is TGTGCCAGCAGCTTAGGGCAGCTCCCCCCCGGGGAGCAGTACTTC. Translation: CASSLGQLPPGEQYF.

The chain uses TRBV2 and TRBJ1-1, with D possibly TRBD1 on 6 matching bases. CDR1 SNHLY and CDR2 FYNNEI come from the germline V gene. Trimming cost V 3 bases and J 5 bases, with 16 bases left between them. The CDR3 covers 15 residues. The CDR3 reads CASSDPSGAGTEAFF. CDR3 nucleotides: TGTGCCAGCAGTGATCCTTCGGGGGCTGGGACTGAAGCTTTCTTT.

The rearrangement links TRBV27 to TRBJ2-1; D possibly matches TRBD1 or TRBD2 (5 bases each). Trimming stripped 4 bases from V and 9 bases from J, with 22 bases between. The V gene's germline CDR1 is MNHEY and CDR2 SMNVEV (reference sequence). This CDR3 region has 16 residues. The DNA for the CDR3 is TGTGCCAGCAGTTCCCTACTCGCCCAGACGAGGGGTGAGCAGTTCTTC. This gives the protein CASSSLLAQTRGEQFF.

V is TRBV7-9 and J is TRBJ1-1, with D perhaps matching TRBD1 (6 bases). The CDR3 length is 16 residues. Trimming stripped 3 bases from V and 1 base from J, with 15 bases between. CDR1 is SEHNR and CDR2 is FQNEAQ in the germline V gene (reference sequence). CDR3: CASSLPRGQPNTEAFF. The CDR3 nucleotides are TGTGCCAGCAGCTTGCCGCGGGGGCAACCGAACACTGAAGCTTTCTTT. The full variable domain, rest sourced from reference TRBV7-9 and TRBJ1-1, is DTGVSQNPRHKITKRGQNVTFRCDPISEHNRLYWYRQTLGQGPEFLTYFQNEAQLEKSRLLSDRFSAERPKGSFSTLEIQRTEQGDSAMYLCASSLPRGQPNTEAFFGQGTRLTVV.

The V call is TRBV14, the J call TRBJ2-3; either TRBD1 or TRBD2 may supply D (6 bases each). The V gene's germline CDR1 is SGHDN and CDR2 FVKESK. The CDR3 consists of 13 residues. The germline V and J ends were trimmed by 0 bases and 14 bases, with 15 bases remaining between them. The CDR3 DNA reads TGTGCCAGCAGCCAAGAAGAGGCGGGGACAAGGTATTTT. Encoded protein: CASSQEEAGTRYF.